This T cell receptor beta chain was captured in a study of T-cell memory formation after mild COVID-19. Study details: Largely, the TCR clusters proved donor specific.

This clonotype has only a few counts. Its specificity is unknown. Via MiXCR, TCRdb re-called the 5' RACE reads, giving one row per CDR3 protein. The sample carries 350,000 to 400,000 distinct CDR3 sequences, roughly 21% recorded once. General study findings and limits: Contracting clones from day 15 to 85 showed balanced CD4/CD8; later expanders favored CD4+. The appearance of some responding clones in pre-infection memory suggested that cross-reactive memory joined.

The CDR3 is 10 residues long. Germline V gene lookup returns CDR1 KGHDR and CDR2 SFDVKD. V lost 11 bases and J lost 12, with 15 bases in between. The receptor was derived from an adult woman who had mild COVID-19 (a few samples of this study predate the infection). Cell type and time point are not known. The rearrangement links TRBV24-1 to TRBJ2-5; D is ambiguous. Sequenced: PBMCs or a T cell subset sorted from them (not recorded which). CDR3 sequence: CANKTLEEYF. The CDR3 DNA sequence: TGTGCCAACAAGACCCTTGAGGAGTACTTC.